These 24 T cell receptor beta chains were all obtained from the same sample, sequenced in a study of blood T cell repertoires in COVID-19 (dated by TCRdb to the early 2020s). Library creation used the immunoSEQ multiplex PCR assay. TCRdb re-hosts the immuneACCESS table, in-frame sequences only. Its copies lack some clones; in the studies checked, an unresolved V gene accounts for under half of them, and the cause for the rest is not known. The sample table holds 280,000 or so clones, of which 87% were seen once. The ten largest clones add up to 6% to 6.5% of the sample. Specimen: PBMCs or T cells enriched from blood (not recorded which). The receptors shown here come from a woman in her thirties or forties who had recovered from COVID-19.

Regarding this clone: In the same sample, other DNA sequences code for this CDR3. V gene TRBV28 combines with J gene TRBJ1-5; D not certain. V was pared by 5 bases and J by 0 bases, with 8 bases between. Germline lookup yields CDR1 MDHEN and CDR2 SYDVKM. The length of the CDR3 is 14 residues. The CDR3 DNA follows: TGTGCCAGCAGTCTCGGGAATAGCAATCAGCCCCAGCATTTT. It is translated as CASSLGNSNQPQHF.

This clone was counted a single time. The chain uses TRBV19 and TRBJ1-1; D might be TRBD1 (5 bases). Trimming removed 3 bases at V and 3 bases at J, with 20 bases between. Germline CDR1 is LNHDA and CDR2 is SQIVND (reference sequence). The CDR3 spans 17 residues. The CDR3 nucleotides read TGTGCCAGTAGTATGGCCCCCTTCGTGGGGGAGGACACTGAAGCTTTCTTT. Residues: CASSMAPFVGEDTEAFF.

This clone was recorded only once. The CDR3 DNA reads as TGTGCCAGCAGTTATACAGGGGGCTCTACCTACGAGCAGTACTTC. This gives the protein CASSYTGGSTYEQYF. The gene calls are TRBV7-9 and TRBJ2-7; 9 bases agree with TRBD1. V lost 6 bases to trimming and J lost 2 bases; unmatched junction nucleotides: 8. This CDR3 region has 15 residues. Germline lookup yields CDR1 SEHNR and CDR2 FQNEAQ (reference sequence).

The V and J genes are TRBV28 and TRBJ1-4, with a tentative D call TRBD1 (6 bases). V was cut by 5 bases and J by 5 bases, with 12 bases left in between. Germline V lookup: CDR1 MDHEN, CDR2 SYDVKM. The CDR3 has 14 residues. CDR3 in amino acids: CASSVKTGNEKLFF. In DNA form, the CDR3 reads TGTGCCAGCAGTGTTAAGACAGGAAATGAAAAACTGTTTTTT. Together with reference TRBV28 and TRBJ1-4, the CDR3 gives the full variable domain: DVKVTQSSRYLVKRTGEKVFLECVQDMDHENMFWYRQDPGLGLRLIYFSYDVKMKEKGDIPEGYSVSREKKERFSLILESASTNQTSMYLCASSVKTGNEKLFFGSGTQLSVL.

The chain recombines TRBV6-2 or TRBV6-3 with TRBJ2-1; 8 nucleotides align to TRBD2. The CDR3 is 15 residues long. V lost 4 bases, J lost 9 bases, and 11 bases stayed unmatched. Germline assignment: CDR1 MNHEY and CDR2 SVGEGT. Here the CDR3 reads CASSSSEVAGSEQFF. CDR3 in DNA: TGTGCCAGCAGTTCCTCCGAGGTAGCGGGAAGTGAGCAGTTCTTC.

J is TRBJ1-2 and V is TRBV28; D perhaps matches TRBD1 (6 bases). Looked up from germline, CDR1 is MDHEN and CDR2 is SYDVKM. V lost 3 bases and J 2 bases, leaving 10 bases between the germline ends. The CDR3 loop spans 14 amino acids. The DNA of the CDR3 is TGTGCCAGCAGTTTCCGGGACACGAACTATGGCTACACCTTC. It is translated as CASSFRDTNYGYTF.

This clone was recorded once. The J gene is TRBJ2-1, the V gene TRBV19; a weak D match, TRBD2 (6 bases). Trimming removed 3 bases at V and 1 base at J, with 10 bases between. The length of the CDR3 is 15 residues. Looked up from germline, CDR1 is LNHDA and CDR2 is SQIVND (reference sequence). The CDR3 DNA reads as TGTGCCAGTAGTATGGTCAGCGGGTCCTACAATGAGCAGTTCTTC. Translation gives CASSMVSGSYNEQFF.

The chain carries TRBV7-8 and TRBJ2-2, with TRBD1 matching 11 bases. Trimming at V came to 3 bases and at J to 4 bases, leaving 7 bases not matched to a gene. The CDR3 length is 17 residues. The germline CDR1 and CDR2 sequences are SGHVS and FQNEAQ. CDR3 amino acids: CASSLGAGQGGTGELFF. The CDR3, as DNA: TGTGCCAGCAGCTTGGGAGCGGGACAGGGGGGCACCGGGGAGCTGTTTTTT. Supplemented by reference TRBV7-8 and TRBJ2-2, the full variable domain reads GAGVSQSPRYKVAKRGQDVALRCDPISGHVSLFWYQQALGQGPEFLTYFQNEAQLDKSGLPSDRFFAERPEGSVSTLKIQRTQQEDSAVYLCASSLGAGQGGTGELFFGEGSRLTVL.

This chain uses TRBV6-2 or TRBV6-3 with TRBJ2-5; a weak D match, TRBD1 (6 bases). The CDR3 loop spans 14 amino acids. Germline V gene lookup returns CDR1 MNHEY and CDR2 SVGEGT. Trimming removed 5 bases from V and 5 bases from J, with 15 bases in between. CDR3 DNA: TGTGCCAGCAGTCGGACAGCTGGATGGGAGACCCAGTACTTC. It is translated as CASSRTAGWETQYF.

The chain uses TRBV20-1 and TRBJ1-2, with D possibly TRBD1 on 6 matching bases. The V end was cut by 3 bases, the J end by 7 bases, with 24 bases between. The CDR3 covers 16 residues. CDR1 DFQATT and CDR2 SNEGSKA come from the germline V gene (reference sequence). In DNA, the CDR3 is TGCAGTGCTAGTCGGGGGGGGACACCTCGGGCCGGTGGCTACACCTTC. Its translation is CSASRGGTPRAGGYTF.

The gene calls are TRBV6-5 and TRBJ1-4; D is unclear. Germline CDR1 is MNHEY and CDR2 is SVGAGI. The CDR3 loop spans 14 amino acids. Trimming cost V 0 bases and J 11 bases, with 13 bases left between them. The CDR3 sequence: CASSYSPGDRKLFF. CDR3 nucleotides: TGTGCCAGCAGTTACTCTCCGGGAGATAGGAAACTGTTTTTT.

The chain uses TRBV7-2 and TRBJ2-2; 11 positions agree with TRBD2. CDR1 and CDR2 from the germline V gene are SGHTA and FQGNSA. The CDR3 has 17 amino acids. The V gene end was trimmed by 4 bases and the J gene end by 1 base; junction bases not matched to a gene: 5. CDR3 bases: TGTGCCAGCAGCTCCCCGGGACTAGCGGTGAACACCGGGGAGCTGTTTTTT. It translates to CASSSPGLAVNTGELFF.

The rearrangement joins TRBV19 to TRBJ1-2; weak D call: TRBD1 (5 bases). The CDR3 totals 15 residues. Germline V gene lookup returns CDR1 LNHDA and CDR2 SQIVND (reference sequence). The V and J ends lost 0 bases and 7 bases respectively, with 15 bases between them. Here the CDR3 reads CASSIDGAGSFGYTF. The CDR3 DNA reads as TGTGCCAGTAGTATAGATGGCGCAGGGTCGTTTGGCTACACCTTC. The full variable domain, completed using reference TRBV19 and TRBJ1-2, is DGGITQSPKYLFRKEGQNVTLSCEQNLNHDAMYWYRQDPGQGLRLIYYSQIVNDFQKGDIAEGYSVSREKKESFPLTVTSAQKNPTAFYLCASSIDGAGSFGYTFGSGTRLTVV.

The CDR3 loop reads CASSQAPGGQPQHF. CDR3 sequence (DNA): TGCGCCAGCAGTCAGGCGCCAGGGGGGCAGCCCCAGCATTTT. The chain employs TRBV10-2 and TRBJ1-5, with TRBD1 identical over 7 bases. The junction had 8 bases not matched to a gene; V was cut back by 5 bases and J by 7 bases. Germline V gives CDR1 WSHSY, CDR2 SAAADI. The length of the CDR3 is 14 residues.

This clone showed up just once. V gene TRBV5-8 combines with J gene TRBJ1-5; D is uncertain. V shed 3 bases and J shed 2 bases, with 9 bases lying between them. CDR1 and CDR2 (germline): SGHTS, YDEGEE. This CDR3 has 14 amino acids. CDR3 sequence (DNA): TGTGCCAGCAGCTGGCGGGGTGGCAATCAGCCCCAGCATTTT. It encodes CASSWRGGNQPQHF.

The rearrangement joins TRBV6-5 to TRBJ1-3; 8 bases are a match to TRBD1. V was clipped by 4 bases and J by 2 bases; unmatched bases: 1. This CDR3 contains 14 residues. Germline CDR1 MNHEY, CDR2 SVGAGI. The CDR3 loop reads CASSLDRAGNTIYF. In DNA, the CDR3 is TGTGCCAGCAGTTTGGACAGGGCTGGAAACACCATATATTTT.

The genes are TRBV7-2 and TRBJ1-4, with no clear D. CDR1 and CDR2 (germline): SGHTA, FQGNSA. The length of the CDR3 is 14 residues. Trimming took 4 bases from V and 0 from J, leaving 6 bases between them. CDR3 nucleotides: TGTGCCAGCAGCTCACAGCCAACTAATGAAAAACTGTTTTTT. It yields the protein CASSSQPTNEKLFF.

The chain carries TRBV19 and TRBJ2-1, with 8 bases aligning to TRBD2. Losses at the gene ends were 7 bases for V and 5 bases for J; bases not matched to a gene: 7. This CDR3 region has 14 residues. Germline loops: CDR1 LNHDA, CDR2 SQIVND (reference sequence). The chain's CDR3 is CASTRLARNNEQFF. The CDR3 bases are TGTGCCAGTACGAGACTAGCGAGAAACAATGAGCAGTTCTTC. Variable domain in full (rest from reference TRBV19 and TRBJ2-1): DGGITQSPKYLFRKEGQNVTLSCEQNLNHDAMYWYRQDPGQGLRLIYYSQIVNDFQKGDIAEGYSVSREKKESFPLTVTSAQKNPTAFYLCASTRLARNNEQFFGPGTRLTVL.

The CDR3: CATSRSQRGGSYEQYF. The CDR3, as DNA: TGTGCCACCAGCAGATCCCAGCGGGGAGGGAGCTACGAGCAGTACTTC. The genes are TRBV15 and TRBJ2-7; 7 bases agree with TRBD2. V was pared by 2 bases and J by 3 bases, with 10 bases of the junction left unmatched. This CDR3 has 16 amino acids. Germline V gene sequence: CDR1 LNHNV, CDR2 YYDKDF (reference sequence).

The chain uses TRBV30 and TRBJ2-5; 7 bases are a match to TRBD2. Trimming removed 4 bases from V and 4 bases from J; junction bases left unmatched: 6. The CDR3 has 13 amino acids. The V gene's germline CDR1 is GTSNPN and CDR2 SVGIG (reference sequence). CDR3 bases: TGTGCCTGGATTCAGGGAGGGTCAGAGACCCAGTACTTC. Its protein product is CAWIQGGSETQYF.

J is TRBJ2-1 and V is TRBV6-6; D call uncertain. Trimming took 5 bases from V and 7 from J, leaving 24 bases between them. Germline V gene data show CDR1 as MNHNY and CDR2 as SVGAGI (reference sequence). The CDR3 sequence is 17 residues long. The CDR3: CASSPRFPLLSGNEQFF. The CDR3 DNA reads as TGTGCCAGCAGTCCTCGTTTTCCACTTCTTTCCGGGAATGAGCAGTTCTTC.

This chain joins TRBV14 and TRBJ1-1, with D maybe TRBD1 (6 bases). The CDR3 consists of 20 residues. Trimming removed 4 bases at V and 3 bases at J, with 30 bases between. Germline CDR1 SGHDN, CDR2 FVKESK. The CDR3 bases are TGTGCCAGCAGCCCCTTGGGAGGGTGGCACGCACAAGGGGGGGACACTGAAGCTTTCTTT. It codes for CASSPLGGWHAQGGDTEAFF.

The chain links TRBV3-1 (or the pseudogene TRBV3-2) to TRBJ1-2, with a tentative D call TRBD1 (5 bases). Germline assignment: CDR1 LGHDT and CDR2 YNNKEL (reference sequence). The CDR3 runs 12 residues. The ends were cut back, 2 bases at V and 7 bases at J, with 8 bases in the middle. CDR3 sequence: CASSQSRVGYTF. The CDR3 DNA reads TGTGCCAGCAGCCAATCCAGGGTTGGCTACACCTTC.

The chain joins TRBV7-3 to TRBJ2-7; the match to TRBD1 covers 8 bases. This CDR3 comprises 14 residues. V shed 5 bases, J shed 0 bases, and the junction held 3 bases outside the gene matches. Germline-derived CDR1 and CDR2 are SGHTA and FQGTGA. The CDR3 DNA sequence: TGTGCCAGCAGCCGGGACAGGAGCTCCTACGAGCAGTACTTC. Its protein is CASSRDRSSYEQYF.